This T cell receptor beta chain stems from a study of technical replicates of blood from several donors. Germline CDR1 reads MNHEY; CDR2 reads SMNVEV (reference sequence). With V trimmed by 7 bases and J by 4 bases, 13 bases remained unmatched. The CDR3 spans 15 residues. Profiling relied on immunoSEQ multiplex PCR, and the TCRdb table lists in-frame clones only, not all of them. The sample carries roughly 40,000 clones, around 96% recorded once. This receptor was obtained from a human donor in good health. Material: T cells isolated from PBMCs. V and J are TRBV27 and TRBJ2-7; 7 bases are a match to TRBD2. In DNA form, the CDR3 reads TGTGCCAGCACCACGAGTGGAGGGAGGGCTTACGAGCAGTACTTC. Protein product: CASTTSGGRAYEQYF.